Listed below are T cell receptor beta chains from one sample, sequenced in a study of early T cells in non-severe SARS-CoV-2 infection. TCRdb ran MiXCR on the 5' RACE reads and lists one entry per CDR3 protein. The sample yields 25,000 to 30,000 distinct CDR3 sequences, roughly 5% seen once. The sequenced sample was whole blood. These receptors were collected from an adult who was a healthcare worker with PCR-confirmed SARS-CoV-2 infection or an uninfected control (not recorded which). The CDR3 runs from the conserved cysteine through the conserved F or W. The order of the fields is J gene, clone size, D gene, V gene, CDR3 protein, CDR3 DNA. D genes are given only for firm matches. Expanded clones are given a class, and other clones once, few, many or no size at all.

TRBJ2-6 many TRBD2 TRBV7-8 CASRPARGRASGANVLTF TGTGCCAGCAGACCAGCACGGGGGAGGGCCTCTGGGGCCAACGTCCTGACTTTC
TRBJ1-1 few . TRBV18 CASSPGSGTSNTEAFF TGTGCCAGCTCACCAGGTTCCGGGACATCGAACACTGAAGCTTTCTTT
TRBJ2-7 many TRBD2 TRBV11-3 CASSQASGALNEQYF TGTGCCAGCAGCCAGGCTAGCGGGGCCTTAAACGAGCAGTACTTC
TRBJ2-6 many . TRBV24-1 CATSDPRDFSSGANVLTF TGTGCCACCAGTGACCCGCGGGATTTTAGCTCTGGGGCCAACGTCCTGACTTTC
TRBJ2-5 many TRBD1 TRBV7-9 CASSLRGTGETQYF TGTGCCAGCAGCTTAAGAGGGACAGGAGAGACCCAGTACTTC
TRBJ2-3 few . TRBV7-2 CASSLGPSDTQYF TGTGCCAGCAGCTTAGGACCGTCAGATACGCAGTATTTT
TRBJ2-4 few TRBD1 TRBV2 CASSPRGQVTNIQYF TGTGCCAGCAGCCCAAGAGGACAGGTCACTAACATTCAGTACTTC
TRBJ2-1 many . TRBV4-2 CASSGTSNEQFF TGTGCCAGCAGCGGCACTTCAAATGAGCAGTTCTTC
TRBJ2-7 many . TRBV20-1 CSASKDASSYEQYF TGCAGTGCTAGTAAGGACGCCAGCTCCTACGAGCAGTACTTC
TRBJ2-3 many TRBD2 TRBV4-1 CASMKSRGGKTTDTQYF TGCGCCAGCATGAAATCTCGCGGGGGGAAAACCACAGATACGCAGTATTTT
TRBJ1-1 many . TRBV3-1 CASSQTDNTEAFF TGTGCCAGCAGCCAAACAGACAACACTGAAGCTTTCTTT
TRBJ2-1 many TRBD2 TRBV20-1 CSAKNPGGINNEQFF TGCAGTGCTAAAAACCCCGGGGGGATTAACAATGAGCAGTTCTTC
TRBJ2-1 many TRBD2 TRBV9 CASSPTGGIGTSAYNEQFF TGTGCCAGCAGCCCCACGGGCGGTATCGGGACTAGCGCCTACAATGAGCAGTTCTTC
TRBJ2-3 many . TRBV7-8 CASSHDRGTQYF TGTGCCAGCAGCCACGATCGGGGTACGCAGTATTTT
TRBJ1-2 . . TRBV18 CASSPLMLDGYTF TGTGCCAGCTCACCACTGATGCTGGATGGCTACACCTTC
TRBJ1-2 many TRBD1 TRBV20-1 CSARAPGQTNYGYTF TGCAGTGCTAGAGCCCCGGGACAGACTAACTATGGCTACACCTTC
TRBJ1-2 many . TRBV9 CASSPEDRPANYGYTF TGTGCCAGCAGCCCAGAGGACCGCCCGGCTAACTATGGCTACACCTTC
TRBJ1-1 few TRBD1 TRBV5-6 CASSLKTGKRPEAFF TGTGCCAGCAGCTTGAAGACAGGGAAGCGGCCTGAAGCTTTCTTT
TRBJ2-3 many TRBD1 TRBV19 CASRGQGSVPSTDTQYF TGTGCCAGTAGAGGACAGGGGTCTGTCCCTAGCACAGATACGCAGTATTTT
TRBJ2-7 once . TRBV12-3/TRBV12-4 CASSGSASYEQYF TGTGCCAGCAGTGGTAGTGCCTCCTACGAGCAGTACTTC
TRBJ2-4 many TRBD2 TRBV4-2 CASSQEVAGGPVSRIQYF TGTGCCAGCAGCCAAGAGGTAGCGGGGGGGCCTGTTTCCCGCATTCAGTACTTC
TRBJ2-7 few TRBD2 TRBV19 CASSPGTSSYEQYF TGTGCCAGTAGTCCCGGGACTAGCTCCTACGAGCAGTACTTC
TRBJ1-2 . TRBD1 TRBV18 CASSPGTGAVGSSDGYTF TGTGCCAGCTCACCGGGAACAGGGGCCGTGGGGTCCAGCGATGGCTACACCTTC
TRBJ1-1 many . TRBV30 CAADMKNTEAFF TGTGCCGCGGACATGAAGAACACTGAAGCTTTCTTT
TRBJ2-7 many . TRBV19 CASTPGSSYEQYF TGTGCCAGTACCCCTGGCAGTTCCTACGAGCAGTACTTC
TRBJ2-7 many . TRBV10-3 CAISESGSYEQYF TGTGCCATCAGTGAGTCAGGGAGCTACGAGCAGTACTTC
TRBJ2-3 many . TRBV7-2 CASSLKTDTQYF TGTGCCAGCAGCTTAAAAACAGATACGCAGTATTTT
TRBJ1-1 many TRBD1 TRBV9 CASSVGGQGRTEAFF TGTGCCAGCAGCGTAGGTGGACAGGGGAGAACTGAAGCTTTCTTT
TRBJ1-5 many TRBD1 TRBV12-3/TRBV12-4 CASSLEGTGNSNQPQHF TGTGCCAGCAGTTTAGAGGGGACAGGGAATAGCAATCAGCCCCAGCATTTT
TRBJ2-1 many TRBD2 TRBV5-1 CASSFGTIGNEQFF TGCGCCAGCAGCTTCGGGACTATTGGTAATGAGCAGTTCTTC
TRBJ2-3 few TRBD2 TRBV19 CGGLAEDTQYF TGTGGCGGACTAGCGGAAGATACGCAGTATTTT
TRBJ2-5 many TRBD2 TRBV4-1 CASSLRTSGEGETQYF TGCGCCAGCAGCCTTCGGACTAGCGGGGAGGGGGAGACCCAGTACTTC
TRBJ2-7 many . TRBV27 CASSPSPGPYSYEQYF TGTGCCAGCAGTCCGTCGCCGGGCCCTTACTCCTACGAGCAGTACTTC
TRBJ2-2 many . TRBV12-3/TRBV12-4 CASSRSGTVLRSWELFF TGTGCCAGCAGCCGCAGCGGGACAGTCCTTAGATCCTGGGAGCTGTTTTTT